Following are 26 T cell receptor beta chains from one sample sequenced in a study of shared clonotypes between healthy human individuals. The naive CD8 population came from CD45RO-negative cells selected for CCR7, without terminally differentiated effector memory CD45RA+ cells. Assay: immunoSEQ multiplex PCR; the TCRdb copy retains only in-frame clones and omits some. The table has some 2.1 million clones, about 95% seen once. The sequenced sample consisted of naive CD8+ T cells sorted from blood. All receptors derive from a man in his late teens or twenties in good health.

The chain is built from TRBV19 and TRBJ1-1, with D possibly matching TRBD1 (5 bases). V lost 5 bases and J 2 bases, leaving 15 bases between the germline ends. This CDR3 comprises 15 residues. Per germline, CDR1 LNHDA and CDR2 SQIVND (reference sequence). The CDR3 bases are TGTGCCAGTAGTGGCGCCTGGGGGATCAACACTGAAGCTTTCTTT. Translation: CASSGAWGINTEAFF.

The rearrangement links TRBV4-3 to TRBJ2-2; 9 bases are shared with TRBD2. The CDR3 is 16 residues long. In germline, CDR1 is LGHNA, CDR2 YSLEER. V was clipped by 1 base and J by 1 base; unmatched bases: 1. The CDR3 spells CASSQGLAENTGELFF. The CDR3 coding sequence is TGCGCCAGCAGCCAAGGACTAGCGGAGAACACCGGGGAGCTGTTTTTT.

The J gene is TRBJ1-2, the V gene TRBV11-2; 7 bases map to TRBD1. Germline V gives CDR1 SGHAT, CDR2 FQNNGV. The CDR3 sequence is 16 residues long. Trimming removed 4 bases from V and 9 bases from J; junction bases left unmatched: 17. CDR3 residues: CASSSDTGAPLYSYTF. The CDR3 nucleotides read TGTGCCAGCAGCTCAGATACAGGGGCCCCCCTCTACAGCTACACCTTC.

The V and J genes are TRBV27 and TRBJ2-5; D gene ambiguous. Between the trimmed V and J ends, which lost 8 bases and 5 bases, there was a span of 12 bases. Germline V gene lookup returns CDR1 MNHEY and CDR2 SMNVEV (reference sequence). The CDR3 extends over 12 amino acids. The CDR3 nucleotides are TGTGCCAGCGGCACACCGAGGGAGACCCAGTACTTC. Its protein product is CASGTPRETQYF.

The CDR3 nucleotides read TGTGCCAGCGGCGCAGAGAAGGAGACCCAGTACTTC. Translation: CASGAEKETQYF. The genes are TRBV7-6 and TRBJ2-5; D is unclear. This CDR3 comprises 12 residues. Germline assignment: CDR1 SGHVS and CDR2 FNYEAQ. The V end was cut by 8 bases, the J end by 5 bases, with 12 bases between.

V is TRBV6-5 and J is TRBJ2-7, with D tentatively TRBD1 or TRBD2 (5 bases each). The CDR3 sequence is 15 residues long. The V gene's germline CDR1 is MNHEY and CDR2 SVGAGI. V was cut by 0 bases and J by 3 bases, with 12 bases left in between. The CDR3 nucleotides read TGTGCCAGCAGTTACTCAACCGGGACCTTCTACGAGCAGTACTTC. Amino acids: CASSYSTGTFYEQYF.

CDR3: CASSSRTGQSSYEQYF. The DNA for the CDR3 is TGTGCCAGCAGCTCCAGGACAGGTCAAAGCTCCTACGAGCAGTACTTC. The rearrangement joins TRBV5-4 to TRBJ2-7, with 7 nucleotides matching TRBD1. Per germline, CDR1 SGHNT and CDR2 YYREEE (reference sequence). The junction had 9 bases not matched to a gene; V was cut back by 3 bases and J by 0 bases. CDR3 size: 16 residues.

J is TRBJ2-3 and V is TRBV27, with a weak D call TRBD2 (6 bases). This CDR3 comprises 15 residues. V lost 7 bases, J lost 0 bases, and 14 bases lay in between. Germline lookup yields CDR1 MNHEY and CDR2 SMNVEV (reference sequence). The CDR3 nucleotides are TGTGCCAGCACTAAAGGCGGGGATAGCACAGATACGCAGTATTTT. Its protein product is CASTKGGDSTDTQYF.

This chain links TRBV13 with TRBJ1-2; D remains unclear. V was pared by 5 bases and J by 5 bases, with 15 bases between. Germline values: CDR1 PRHDT, CDR2 FYEKMQ (reference sequence). CDR3 size: 14 residues. The CDR3 loop is CASSPGKMGYGYTF. The CDR3 DNA follows: TGTGCCAGCAGCCCCGGTAAGATGGGGTATGGCTACACCTTC. Full variable domain (remainder filled in from reference TRBV13 and TRBJ1-2): AAGVIQSPRHLIKEKRETATLKCYPIPRHDTVYWYQQGPGQDPQFLISFYEKMQSDKGSIPDRFSAQQFSDYHSELNMSSLELGDSALYFCASSPGKMGYGYTFGSGTRLTVV.

The chain is built from TRBV12-5 and TRBJ2-1, with D unclear. The CDR3 covers 12 residues. The V end was cut by 3 bases, the J end by 8 bases, with 8 bases between. Looked up from germline, CDR1 is LGHNT and CDR2 is FRNRAP. The CDR3 region has the DNA TGTGCTAGTGGTTTTTCCGCCGATGAGCAGTTCTTC. This gives the protein CASGFSADEQFF.

The chain has TRBV27 and TRBJ2-3, with 7 bases aligning to TRBD2. The CDR3 totals 18 residues. Germline loops: CDR1 MNHEY, CDR2 SMNVEV (reference sequence). V shed 6 bases and J 0 bases; nucleotides not matched to a gene: 15. The CDR3 loop is CASSSLGRPSGSTDTQYF. The DNA for the CDR3 is TGTGCCAGCAGCTCCCTCGGACGGCCTAGCGGAAGCACAGATACGCAGTATTTT.

This chain connects TRBV29-1 to TRBJ1-3; D remains ambiguous. Deletions cut 5 bases from V and 0 bases from J, with 14 bases between. The germline CDR1 and CDR2 sequences are SQVTM and ANQGSEA. This CDR3 contains 15 residues. CDR3 in DNA: TGCAGCGTTCTGACAACTCTTAGCTCTGGAAACACCATATATTTT. It translates to CSVLTTLSSGNTIYF.

Comment on this clone: This CDR3 is also generated by other DNA sequences in the sample. The gene calls are TRBV10-3 and TRBJ1-1; D possibly corresponds to TRBD1 (5 bases). The germline V and J ends were trimmed by 2 bases and 7 bases, with 5 bases remaining between them. The CDR3 consists of 11 residues. CDR1 and CDR2 from the germline V gene are ENHRY and SYGVKD. CDR3 in amino acids: CAISEGGEAFF. The CDR3 region has the DNA TGTGCCATCAGTGAGGGGGGTGAAGCTTTCTTT.

The V call is TRBV7-9, the J call TRBJ2-7; D possibly corresponds to TRBD1 (6 bases). The CDR3 sequence is 17 residues long. V lost 1 base to trimming and J lost 0 bases, with 16 bases between them. In germline, CDR1 is SEHNR, CDR2 FQNEAQ (reference sequence). CDR3 loop: CASSLGAQGLSSYEQYF. The CDR3 DNA follows: TGTGCCAGCAGCTTAGGGGCACAGGGCCTCAGCTCCTACGAGCAGTACTTC.

The chain is built from TRBV6-5 and TRBJ2-7; D is perhaps TRBD1 (6 bases). Trimming stripped 0 bases from V and 1 base from J, with 10 bases between. Germline loops: CDR1 MNHEY, CDR2 SVGAGI. The CDR3 extends over 15 amino acids. The DNA for the CDR3 is TGTGCCAGCAGTTACTCGCAGGGGACATCCTACGAGCAGTACTTC. Its protein is CASSYSQGTSYEQYF.

The table lists this clone with a count of one. The chain carries TRBV6-1 and TRBJ2-1; D gene ambiguous. Between the trimmed V and J ends, which lost 10 bases and 4 bases, there was a span of 14 bases. Germline V lookup: CDR1 MNHNS, CDR2 SASEGT. This CDR3 comprises 13 residues. DNA of the CDR3: TGTGCCACCACGAGACCGGAATACAATGAGCAGTTCTTC. The encoded protein is CATTRPEYNEQFF.

Here the CDR3 reads CASSQKDGKNTEAFF. The CDR3 coding sequence is TGCGCCAGCAGCCAAAAGGACGGAAAAAACACTGAAGCTTTCTTT. This chain joins TRBV4-1 and TRBJ1-1; unclear D gene. CDR1 is MGHRA and CDR2 is YSYEKL in the germline V gene. The CDR3 length is 15 residues. V was trimmed by 2 bases and J by 2 bases, leaving 12 bases between them.

J is TRBJ1-5 and V is TRBV30, with no clear D. The CDR3 runs to 12 residues. The V gene lost 1 base and the J gene lost 6 bases, with 7 bases spanning the gap. Germline CDR1 GTSNPN, CDR2 SVGIG (reference sequence). In DNA form, the CDR3 reads TGTGCCTGGAGTGAAGAGACTCAGCCCCAGCATTTT. As protein: CAWSEETQPQHF. Together with reference TRBV30 and TRBJ1-5, the CDR3 gives the full variable domain: SQTIHQWPATLVQPVGSPLSLECTVEGTSNPNLYWYRQAAGRGLQLLFYSVGIGQISSEVPQNLSASRPQDRQFILSSKKLLLSDSGFYLCAWSEETQPQHFGDGTRLSIL.

Concerning this clone: Other DNA sequences in this specimen translate into the identical CDR3. V gene TRBV27 combines with J gene TRBJ1-1, with D maybe TRBD1 (5 bases). The CDR3 is 13 residues long. Trimming stripped 2 bases from V and 1 base from J, with 5 bases between. Germline CDR1 reads MNHEY; CDR2 reads SMNVEV (reference sequence). The CDR3 region has the DNA TGTGCCAGCAGTTTAGACAGGAACACTGAAGCTTTCTTT. Translating it yields CASSLDRNTEAFF.

The chain recombines TRBV15 with TRBJ2-7; D gene unclear. V lost 0 bases and J 3 bases, leaving 9 bases between the germline ends. Germline CDR1 and CDR2: LNHNV and YYDKDF (reference sequence). CDR3 length: 14 residues. The CDR3 nucleotides are TGTGCCACCAGCAGAGATTTGGGCAACTACGAGCAGTACTTC. It encodes CATSRDLGNYEQYF.

As to this clone: This CDR3 is also generated by other DNA sequences in the sample. The V gene is TRBV9, the J gene TRBJ2-7; D remains unclear. The CDR3 runs 14 residues. Looked up from germline, CDR1 is SGDLS and CDR2 is YYNGEE. V lost 0 bases and J 2 bases, leaving 9 bases between the germline ends. CDR3 sequence reads: CASSVGVVTYEQYF. CDR3 nucleotide sequence: TGTGCCAGCAGCGTAGGGGTAGTAACCTACGAGCAGTACTTC.

V gene TRBV2 combines with J gene TRBJ2-7, with 7 bases matching TRBD1. From germline, CDR1 is SNHLY and CDR2 FYNNEI. The CDR3 has 16 residues. V lost 2 bases to trimming and J lost 3 bases; unmatched junction nucleotides: 10. CDR3 in amino acids: CASSEWGQGVGYEQYF. The CDR3 DNA sequence: TGTGCCAGCAGTGAATGGGGGCAGGGGGTTGGCTACGAGCAGTACTTC.

The CDR3 DNA follows: TGCAGCGTTGTTGGACAGCGACAAGAGACCCAGTACTTC. Amino acid sequence: CSVVGQRQETQYF. This chain joins TRBV29-1 and TRBJ2-5; possibly TRBD1 for D (6 bases). Trimming stripped 4 bases from V and 2 bases from J, with 11 bases between. Per germline, CDR1 SQVTM and CDR2 ANQGSEA. This CDR3 comprises 13 residues.

The V call is TRBV5-1, the J call TRBJ2-5; 7 nucleotides align to TRBD2. The CDR3 loop spans 17 amino acids. After removal of 4 bases from V and 3 bases from J, the junction contained 15 bases not matched to a gene. The V gene's germline CDR1 is SGHRS and CDR2 YFSETQ. The CDR3 protein is CASSPPFGRAGEETQYF. For the CDR3, the DNA is TGCGCCAGCAGCCCCCCGTTTGGGAGGGCTGGAGAAGAGACCCAGTACTTC.

V is TRBV7-9 and J is TRBJ2-5; 10 bases match TRBD2. The CDR3 has 15 residues. The V and J ends lost 6 bases and 2 bases, in that order; junction bases with no gene match: 6. Germline CDR1 is SEHNR and CDR2 is FQNEAQ (reference sequence). CDR3 nucleotide sequence: TGTGCCAGCAGTCATCTAGCGGGGGATCAAGAGACCCAGTACTTC. Translated, it gives CASSHLAGDQETQYF.

Worth noting for this clone: Other DNA sequences in the same sample also yield this CDR3. CDR3 loop: CASSLLGLTDTQYF. Written as DNA, the CDR3 is TGTGCCAGCAGTTTACTAGGTTTGACAGATACGCAGTATTTT. The chain couples TRBV27 to TRBJ2-3; D ambiguous. The CDR3 has 14 amino acids. V was pared by 2 bases and J by 3 bases, with 9 bases between. Germline-derived CDR1 and CDR2 are MNHEY and SMNVEV (reference sequence).